This T cell receptor beta chain derives from a study of tumor-infiltrating lymphocytes in primary liver carcinoma. Looking at the study overall: Samples returned roughly 3.65 to 7.13 million productive TCRbeta reads each. Read depth did not differ significantly between tissue types. Study-level results: Samples, which were bulk and unsorted, did not allow CD4+ and CD8+ repertoires to be compared. Less overlap was seen in tumor-adjacent and tumor-blood pairs than in tumor region pairs.

The CDR3 has 17 amino acids. The V gene's germline CDR1 is SGHDN and CDR2 FVKESK. Trimming took 1 base from V and 6 from J; bases not matched to a gene: 12. Total RNA amounting to 450 to 500 ng was the source from which TCR beta cDNA was made with a constant-region primer. ARM-PCR was slightly modified, and three nested multiplex PCR rounds with it gave rise to the TCR beta libraries. TRBV1-TRBV30 forward primers and a C-beta reverse primer were used in the first two PCR rounds, which each ran for around 10 cycles. TCRdb redid the calling of the multiplex PCR reads with MiXCR, one entry per CDR3 protein. The sample has 310,000 or so distinct CDR3 sequences, 50% to 75% seen once; the top ten hold approximately 17%. Germline DNA was also extracted, and blood RNA was taken from unsorted whole blood. On this clonotype itself: What it binds is unknown.

The sample was peripheral blood. The chain couples TRBV14 to TRBJ2-3, with TRBD2 matching 8 bases. The clonotype was recovered from a woman aged 25-40 years with primary liver carcinoma and hepatitis B virus infection. The CDR3 DNA is TGTGCCAGCAGCCAAGGAATCGCGGGAGGAGTGTTTGATACGCAGTATTTT. It translates to CASSQGIAGGVFDTQYF.